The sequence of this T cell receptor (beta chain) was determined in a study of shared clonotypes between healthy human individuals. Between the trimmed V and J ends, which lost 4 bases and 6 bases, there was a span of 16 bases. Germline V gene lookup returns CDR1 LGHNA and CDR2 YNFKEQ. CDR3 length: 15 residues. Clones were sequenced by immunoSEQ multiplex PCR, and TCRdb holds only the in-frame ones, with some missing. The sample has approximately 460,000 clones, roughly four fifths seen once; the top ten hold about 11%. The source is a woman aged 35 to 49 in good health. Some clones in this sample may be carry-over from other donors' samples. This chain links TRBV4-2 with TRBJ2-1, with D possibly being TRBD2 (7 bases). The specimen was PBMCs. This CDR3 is CASSPMRGGTNEQFF. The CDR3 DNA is TGTGCCAGCAGCCCCATGAGGGGGGGGACCAATGAGCAGTTCTTC.